This entry features one TCR beta chain sequence. Generated by immunoSEQ multiplex PCR, the TCRdb table keeps only in-frame clones and is missing some. The repertoire holds roughly 340,000 clones, approximately 87% seen once, with under 6.5% in the top ten. The data belong to a study of blood T cell repertoires in COVID-19. V was pared by 1 base and J by 4 bases, with 11 bases between. The germline gives CDR1 PRHDT, CDR2 FYEKMQ (reference sequence). The CDR3 is made up of 15 amino acids. The material sequenced was peripheral blood. This TCR was recovered from a woman between 45 and 65 years old with COVID-19, enrolled during active disease. The rearrangement joins TRBV13 to TRBJ1-3, with D tentatively TRBD1 (5 bases). CDR3 sequence: CASSLAERGGNTIYF. The CDR3 DNA sequence: TGTGCCAGCAGCTTAGCTGAAAGGGGCGGAAACACCATATATTTT.